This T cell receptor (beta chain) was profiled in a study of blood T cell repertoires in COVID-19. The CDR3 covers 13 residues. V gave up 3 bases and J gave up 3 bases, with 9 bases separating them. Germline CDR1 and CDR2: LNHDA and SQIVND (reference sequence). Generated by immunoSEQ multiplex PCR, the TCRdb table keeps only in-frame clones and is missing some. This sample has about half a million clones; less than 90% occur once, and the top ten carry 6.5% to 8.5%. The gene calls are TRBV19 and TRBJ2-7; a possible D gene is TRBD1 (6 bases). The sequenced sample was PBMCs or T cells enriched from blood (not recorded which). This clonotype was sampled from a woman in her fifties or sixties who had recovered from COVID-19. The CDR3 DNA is TGTGCCAGTAGTATGGACAGCTACTACGAGCAGTACTTC. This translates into CASSMDSYYEQYF.